What follows are 11 T cell receptor beta chains derived from one specimen sequenced in a study of blood T cell repertoires in COVID-19. Sequencing used immunoSEQ multiplex PCR; TCRdb keeps in-frame clones, though not all of them. The sample consists of about 230,000 clones, around 80% of them appearing once. Material for sequencing was peripheral blood. The receptor set was obtained from a woman in her 30s with COVID-19, enrolled during active disease.

The chain couples TRBV4-3 to TRBJ1-5; D is perhaps TRBD1 (6 bases). This CDR3 region has 15 residues. Germline loops: CDR1 LGHNA, CDR2 YSLEER. Trimming took off 0 bases at V and 8 bases at J, with 14 bases between the two ends. CDR3 sequence (DNA): TGCGCCAGCAGCCAAGATCCAGGGGCTAATAAGCCCCAGCATTTT. This sequence encodes CASSQDPGANKPQHF.

This clone is a singleton in its sample. The chain carries TRBV6-2 or TRBV6-3 and TRBJ1-5, with TRBD1 identical over 7 bases. V lost 6 bases, J lost 7 bases, and 6 bases stayed unmatched. The CDR3 covers 13 residues. CDR1 is MNHEY and CDR2 is SVGEGT in the germline V gene. The DNA of the CDR3 is TGTGCCAGCAGCCAGGGGGGGGGCCAGCCCCAGCATTTT. Translation: CASSQGGGQPQHF.

The chain joins TRBV12-3 or TRBV12-4 to TRBJ2-7; tentative D call: TRBD2 (5 bases). The CDR3 is made up of 11 amino acids. Deletions cut 2 bases from V and 10 bases from J, with 9 bases between. CDR3: CASSLRERQYF. The CDR3 nucleotides are TGTGCCAGCAGTTTAAGGGAGAGACAGTACTTC.

The chain is built from TRBV27 and TRBJ2-5; D uncertain. V lost 2 bases, J lost 4 bases, and 23 bases lay in between. The CDR3 contains 18 residues. From germline, CDR1 is MNHEY and CDR2 SMNVEV (reference sequence). The chain's CDR3 is CASSLRFPLEPWRETQYF. The CDR3 coding sequence is TGTGCCAGCAGTTTACGTTTCCCCTTGGAGCCCTGGAGAGAGACCCAGTACTTC.

This clone was found once. The chain uses TRBV4-3 and TRBJ2-1, with a tentative D call TRBD1 (6 bases). Looked up from germline, CDR1 is LGHNA and CDR2 is YSLEER. V gave up 0 bases and J gave up 8 bases, with 17 bases separating them. This CDR3 is 16 amino acids long. CDR3 in DNA: TGCGCCAGCAGCCAAGATCGGTACAGGGCTGAAGATGAGCAGTTCTTC. Translating it yields CASSQDRYRAEDEQFF.

The genes are TRBV7-2 and TRBJ2-1; 7 bases line up with TRBD2. CDR3 length: 17 amino acids. The germline gives CDR1 SGHTA, CDR2 FQGNSA. V was pared by 0 bases and J by 3 bases, with 8 bases of the junction left unmatched. The CDR3 coding sequence is TGTGCCAGCAGCTTAGCGGCTAGCGGAGTCGGCTACAATGAGCAGTTCTTC. Its translation is CASSLAASGVGYNEQFF.

The chain is built from TRBV2 and TRBJ2-1, with D unresolved. This CDR3 has 13 amino acids. In germline, CDR1 is SNHLY, CDR2 FYNNEI. The germline V and J ends were trimmed by 5 bases and 0 bases, with 5 bases remaining between them. CDR3 DNA sequence: TGTGCCAGCAGTCAGTACTCCTACAATGAGCAGTTCTTC. Translating gives CASSQYSYNEQFF.

The V and J genes are TRBV11-2 and TRBJ1-2, with 8 nucleotides matching TRBD1. Germline lookup yields CDR1 SGHAT and CDR2 FQNNGV. The ends lost 4 bases at V and 8 bases at J; junction bases unmatched: 9. The CDR3 covers 14 residues. The DNA of the CDR3 is TGTGCCAGCAGCTGGCGGCAGGGGGCGGGAGGCTACACCTTC. It yields the protein CASSWRQGAGGYTF.

CDR3 bases: TGTGCCAGCAGCCTCGTAGTAGAGGGATATGGCTACACCTTC. As protein: CASSLVVEGYGYTF. J is TRBJ1-2 and V is TRBV13; D is unresolved. The CDR3 runs 14 residues. The germline gives CDR1 PRHDT, CDR2 FYEKMQ (reference sequence). V shed 5 bases and J shed 5 bases, with 15 bases lying between them. Full variable domain (rest looked up from reference TRBV13 and TRBJ1-2): AAGVIQSPRHLIKEKRETATLKCYPIPRHDTVYWYQQGPGQDPQFLISFYEKMQSDKGSIPDRFSAQQFSDYHSELNMSSLELGDSALYFCASSLVVEGYGYTFGSGTRLTVV.

The rearrangement uses TRBV14 and TRBJ2-7, with 8 positions matching TRBD2. Germline CDR1 SGHDN, CDR2 FVKESK. This CDR3 has 14 amino acids. V gave up 1 base and J gave up 2 bases; unmatched junction bases: 1. The CDR3 region is CASSQGGGTYEQYF. CDR3 bases: TGTGCCAGCAGCCAAGGCGGGGGGACCTACGAGCAGTACTTC.

This clone has only one observation. The V and J genes are TRBV11-1 and TRBJ1-1; TRBD1 might be the D (6 bases). The CDR3 totals 15 residues. The V end lost 5 bases, the J end lost 1 base, and 14 bases lay between the germline ends. CDR1 is SGHAT and CDR2 is FQDESV in the germline V gene (reference sequence). This chain's CDR3 is CASSAPQGWNTEAFF. DNA of the CDR3: TGTGCCAGCAGCGCACCACAGGGCTGGAACACTGAAGCTTTCTTT. The whole variable domain, filled in from reference TRBV11-1 and TRBJ1-1, reads EAEVAQSPRYKITEKSQAVAFWCDPISGHATLYWYRQILGQGPELLVQFQDESVVDDSQLPKDRFSAERLKGVDSTLKIQPAELGDSAMYLCASSAPQGWNTEAFFGQGTRLTVV.